This entry lists 15 T cell receptor beta chains sequenced from one sample in a study of blood T cell repertoires in COVID-19. Here immunoSEQ multiplex PCR was the method, and the copy in TCRdb shows in-frame clones only, minus some. The sample has under 350,000 clones, approximately 86% seen once; the top ten hold approximately 2.4%. Sequenced: PBMCs or T cells enriched from blood (not recorded which). Receptors were obtained from a woman aged 18-29 years who had recovered from COVID-19.

This chain connects TRBV6-2 or TRBV6-3 to TRBJ2-7; 9 bases are a match to TRBD1. CDR1 and CDR2 from the germline V gene are MNHEY and SVGEGT. The CDR3 runs to 16 residues. V was pared by 0 bases and J by 3 bases, with 6 bases of the junction left unmatched. CDR3 region: CASSYSKGQGDYEQYF. The DNA of the CDR3 is TGTGCCAGCAGTTACTCGAAGGGACAGGGCGACTACGAGCAGTACTTC.

This clone was recorded a few times. The chain employs TRBV11-1 and TRBJ1-1, with unresolved D. Germline V gene lookup returns CDR1 SGHAT and CDR2 FQDESV (reference sequence). Trimming left V 5 bases short and J 2 bases short, with 15 bases between. CDR3 length: 15 amino acids. CDR3 loop: CASSPINSPNTEAFF. CDR3 DNA sequence: TGTGCCAGCAGCCCAATTAACTCACCAAACACTGAAGCTTTCTTT.

The gene calls are TRBV7-9 and TRBJ2-6, with 9 bases matching TRBD1. This CDR3 spans 17 amino acids. J gave up 0 bases and V 2 bases, and 2 bases lay outside the gene matches. Germline lookup yields CDR1 SEHNR and CDR2 FQNEAQ (reference sequence). CDR3 sequence: CASSLTTGGSGANVLTF. CDR3 DNA: TGTGCCAGCAGCTTAACGACAGGGGGCTCTGGGGCCAACGTCCTGACTTTC.

The chain links TRBV27 to TRBJ2-7; the D gene is possibly TRBD1 (5 bases). The CDR3 is 14 residues long. In germline, CDR1 is MNHEY, CDR2 SMNVEV (reference sequence). V was cut by 2 bases and J by 6 bases, with 14 bases left in between. CDR3 sequence reads: CASSLVAGIGEQYF. The DNA for the CDR3 is TGTGCCAGCAGTTTAGTTGCAGGGATCGGCGAGCAGTACTTC.

The chain combines TRBV28 with TRBJ2-7; 8 nucleotides match TRBD2. Germline CDR1 and CDR2: MDHEN and SYDVKM. After removal of 6 bases from V and 5 bases from J, the junction contained 6 bases not matched to a gene. CDR3 length: 13 residues. The CDR3 nucleotides read TGTGCCAGCAGCATTAGCGGGAATAACGAGCAGTACTTC. Its protein product is CASSISGNNEQYF.

The chain recombines TRBV7-8 with TRBJ2-2; possible D gene TRBD1, 6 bases. Germline CDR1 SGHVS, CDR2 FQNEAQ. This CDR3 spans 16 amino acids. V gave up 5 bases and J gave up 6 bases, with 19 bases separating them. Written as DNA, the CDR3 is TGTGCCAGCAGCCCCAGGCCACAGGGACGGGCCGGGGAGCTGTTTTTT. This translates into CASSPRPQGRAGELFF.

This clone was counted a single time. The chain carries TRBV7-9 and TRBJ1-1; D is unresolved. The CDR3 sequence is 14 residues long. The germline gives CDR1 SEHNR, CDR2 FQNEAQ (reference sequence). V dropped 0 bases and J dropped 1 base, with 6 bases sitting between them. The CDR3 region has the DNA TGTGCCAGCAGCTTAGCAGCGAGGAACACTGAAGCTTTCTTT. This gives the protein CASSLAARNTEAFF.

The chain employs TRBV30 and TRBJ2-7; D remains ambiguous. The germline V and J ends were trimmed by 1 base and 3 bases, with 7 bases remaining between them. This CDR3 is built from 12 residues. Germline CDR1 is GTSNPN and CDR2 is SVGIG (reference sequence). As DNA, the CDR3 is TGTGCCTGGAGTGGCGAATACTACGAGCAGTACTTC. It specifies CAWSGEYYEQYF.

V usage is TRBV29-1 and J usage is TRBJ2-5; 7 bases line up with TRBD1. Germline CDR1 SQVTM, CDR2 ANQGSEA. The V gene end was trimmed by 1 base and the J gene end by 1 base; junction bases not matched to a gene: 6. The CDR3 sequence is 15 residues long. The CDR3 bases are TGCAGCGTTGAAGGTGGGGACAGTGGCCAAGAGACCCAGTACTTC. Residues: CSVEGGDSGQETQYF.

The DNA of the CDR3 is TGCAGCGTCCACGAGGGGGGGGACATGAACACTGAAGCTTTCTTT. Translating it yields CSVHEGGDMNTEAFF. The genes are TRBV29-1 and TRBJ1-1; D might be TRBD1 (6 bases). Between the trimmed V and J ends, which lost 6 bases and 0 bases, there was a span of 17 bases. Germline values: CDR1 SQVTM, CDR2 ANQGSEA. The CDR3 sequence is 15 residues long.

The CDR3 is CASSPGVAGGPYNEQFF. In DNA, the CDR3 is TGTGCCAGCTCACCAGGAGTAGCGGGAGGGCCCTACAATGAGCAGTTCTTC. The chain links TRBV18 to TRBJ2-1; 11 nucleotides agree with TRBD2. This CDR3 contains 17 residues. V gave up 2 bases and J gave up 2 bases; unmatched junction bases: 5. Germline-derived CDR1 and CDR2 are KGHSH and LQKENI.

This chain joins TRBV7-2 and TRBJ2-7, with 15 bases identical to TRBD2. J gave up 2 bases and V 2 bases, and 4 bases lay outside the gene matches. CDR3 length equals 17 residues. CDR1 is SGHTA and CDR2 is FQGNSA in the germline V gene. The CDR3 spells CASSLRTSGGAPYEQYF. CDR3 nucleotides: TGTGCCAGCAGCTTAAGGACTAGCGGGGGGGCCCCCTACGAGCAGTACTTC. Filled out from reference TRBV7-2 and TRBJ2-7, the complete variable domain reads GAGVSQSPSNKVTEKGKDVELRCDPISGHTALYWYRQSLGQGLEFLIYFQGNSAPDKSGLPSDRFSAERTGGSVSTLTIQRTQQEDSAVYLCASSLRTSGGAPYEQYFGPGTRLTVT.

In nucleotides, the CDR3 is TGCGCCAGCAGTGACCCCGTTAGGCTAGCGGGGACCGGGGAGCTGTTTTTT. It is translated as CASSDPVRLAGTGELFF. The rearrangement joins TRBV10-2 to TRBJ2-2, with 9 bases identical to TRBD2. CDR1 WSHSY and CDR2 SAAADI come from the germline V gene. The CDR3 is made up of 17 amino acids. V lost 3 bases, J lost 5 bases, and 10 bases stayed unmatched.

The chain links TRBV24-1 to TRBJ1-4; weak D call: TRBD1 (5 bases). Germline CDR1 is KGHDR and CDR2 is SFDVKD. The CDR3 has 14 amino acids. The ends were cut back, 10 bases at V and 4 bases at J, with 15 bases in the middle. As DNA, the CDR3 is TGTGCCACTAGAGGAGGGGTGCATAATGAAAAACTGTTTTTT. Translated: CATRGGVHNEKLFF.

The chain uses TRBV6-5 and TRBJ1-2; D may be TRBD1 (5 bases). The CDR3 extends over 16 amino acids. Trimming removed 0 bases from V and 3 bases from J, with 14 bases in between. The germline V gene encodes CDR1 MNHEY and CDR2 SVGAGI. The CDR3 loop reads CASSYSTGRDYYGYTF. CDR3 coding DNA: TGTGCCAGCAGTTACTCGACGGGACGGGACTACTATGGCTACACCTTC.